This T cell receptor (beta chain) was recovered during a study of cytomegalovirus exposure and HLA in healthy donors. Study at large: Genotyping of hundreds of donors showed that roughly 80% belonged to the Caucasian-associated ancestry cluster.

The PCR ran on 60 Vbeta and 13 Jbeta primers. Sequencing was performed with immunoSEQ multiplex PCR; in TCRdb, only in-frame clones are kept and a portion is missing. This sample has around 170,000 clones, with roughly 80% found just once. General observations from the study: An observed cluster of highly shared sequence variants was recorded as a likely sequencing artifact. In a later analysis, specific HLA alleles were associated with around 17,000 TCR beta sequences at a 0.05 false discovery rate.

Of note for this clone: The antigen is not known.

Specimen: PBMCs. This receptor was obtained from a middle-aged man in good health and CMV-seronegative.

The CDR3 reads CASQSRMNTEAFF. As DNA, the CDR3 is TGTGCCAGCCAATCGAGGATGAACACTGAAGCTTTCTTT. V usage is TRBV27 and J usage is TRBJ1-1; the D is unclear. This CDR3 is 13 amino acids long. Per the germline V gene, CDR1 is MNHEY and CDR2 is SMNVEV (reference sequence). Trimming removed 8 bases from V and 0 bases from J, with 10 bases in between.